This TCR beta chain was identified in a study of regulatory T cells in long-lasting Graves disease (dated by TCRdb to about 2021). A note on the overall study: Newly diagnosed Graves' disease patients had taken antithyroid drugs for less than 3 months. Patients with persistent Graves' disease were compared with patients with newly diagnosed Graves' disease using TCR sequencing and RNA sequencing of peripheral blood. The study was registered as a clinical trial and conducted in China. A total of some 35 samples underwent TCR sequencing, from about 13 patients with persistent Graves' disease and roughly 20 patients with newly diagnosed Graves' disease.

The meaning of the sample's time point label: newly diagnosed GD, antithyroid drugs for less than 3 months. RNA was extracted from PBMCs in TRIzol for both TCR sequencing and RNA sequencing. Graves' disease was diagnosed according to American Thyroid Association guidelines. Recruitment of patients was carried out at an endocrinology department in Xi'an, China. Each patient gave approximately 9.7 milliliters of peripheral blood, collected in an EDTA anticoagulant tube. Ficoll Paque Plus density gradient separation was used to isolate PBMCs, and no further T cell sorting was done. An Agilent 2100 Bioanalyzer and agarose gel were used to check RNA quality, while a NanoDrop 2000 measured RNA concentration. V loses 4 bases at its end and J loses 4 bases; junction bases beyond the gene matches: 5. Reading the germline V gene (reference sequence) gives CDR1 DFQATT and CDR2 SNEGSKA. The CDR3 contains 13 residues, cysteine and phenylalanine counted. Only the CDR3 part of the read is kept: 39 bases, read in frame from the first base.

This clonotype was seen ten or more times. No cognate antigen has been identified for it. No base quality values were provided; no much bigger clone lies one nucleotide off. The library was obtained by multiplex PCR. Sequencing relied on an Illumina HiSeq 4000. iRepertoire HTBI primers and Arm-PCR amplification of CDR3 regions were used to construct TCR beta libraries. Before sequencing, the PCR products underwent gel purification. The paper's data handling went like this. Gene usage analysis of CDR3 amino acid clonotypes relied on the roughly 60 TRBV and about 13 TRBJ segments identified across samples. Filtered high-quality paired reads were merged into contigs using COPE and FqMerger. BLAST was used to align contigs to IMGT TRBV, TRBD and TRBJ reference genes, and CDR3 was defined according to IMGT. Highly expanded clones were defined as clonotypes with a frequency above 0.1%. Repertoire diversity was measured by Shannon entropy, and V-J evenness by the Gini coefficient. A clonotype found in more than one individual was treated as public. TCRdb reworked the public reads: Q25 trimming with fastp, MiXCR clone assembly, productive beta chains retained. Rows are unified per CDR3 protein, each entry keeping the most common DNA and genes. Clone size and V and J calls follow TCRdb, not the original study. This sample is represented by roughly 420,000 distinct CDR3 sequences; around 17% of them were singletons. Approximately 11% of the sample is taken by the ten largest.

Summary of the overall study and its limitations: As a limitation, the authors acknowledged that the small sample size may reduce accuracy. Persistent patients shared more public clonotypes among themselves (around 2,800) than newly diagnosed patients did (about 970). Only peripheral blood was studied, because thyroid tissue, the primary lesion, was inaccessible. Sequencing and analysis were restricted to the TCR beta chain. Persistent Graves' disease patients showed lower TCR Shannon entropy and fewer highly expanded clones than newly diagnosed patients, suggesting clonal expansion. Persistent disease showed preferential use of TRBV28, TRBJ1-2 and TRBJ2-5, whereas newly diagnosed disease favored TRBV20-1 and TRBJ2-1.

These same records also appear under a second study, on T cells in Graves' hyperthyroidism and ophthalmopathy. The second study's paper adds: Stable Graves' hyperthyroidism was defined as no progression to ophthalmopathy during 18 months of follow-up. Hyperthyroidism patients were newly diagnosed, with disease duration under 2 months, and aged 18 to 65 years. Patients with uncontrolled infections, other autoimmune diseases, pregnancy or lactation were excluded. Diagnoses were established on the basis of clinical symptoms, serum thyroxine and TRAb, thyroid ultrasound, and orbital computed tomography. A first-round RT-PCR of the TCR CDR3 used the HTBI primer set with the Qiagen OneStep RT-PCR kit. Blood samples also contained most of the expanded thyroid clonotypes (frequency above 0.001), which suggests that blood repertoires may reflect thyroid immune responses. In cross-validation, a model built on a 13 V-J signature told ophthalmopathy apart from stable hyperthyroidism with about 90% sensitivity and about 81% specificity, and in testing the same model reached 80%/75%. In validation, the model predicted progression to ophthalmopathy a median of about 6.5 months before onset, with approximately 70% sensitivity and about 75% specificity. To identify distinguishing TCR V-J signatures, a discovery cohort of 100 or so patients was used, comprising 40 to 45 with Graves' ophthalmopathy and some 57 with stable Graves' hyperthyroidism. An independent validation cohort of under 20 hyperthyroidism patients and over 15 patients who later progressed to ophthalmopathy tested prospective prediction of ophthalmopathy. For training and testing, the approximately 92 patients in the discovery cohort were randomly divided in a 7:3 ratio. In about 6 Graves' hyperthyroidism patients, the study also compared T-cell repertoires from thyroid tissue with T-cell repertoires from blood. After blood sampling, hyperthyroidism patients were treated with methimazole at a starting dose of 30 mg daily, and ophthalmopathy patients were treated with high-dose intravenous methylprednisolone. A second multiplex PCR round built the libraries, followed by size selection and purification. The libraries were sequenced on an Illumina HiSeq2000 using paired-end 100 bp reads. SOAPnuke was used to process the raw data, with reads discarded if the reads contained adapters or uncalled bases, had a mean Phred below 15, or lacked an exact constant-primer or identifier match. COPE v1.2.5 was used to merge the high-quality paired reads, and each unique nucleotide sequence was defined as a clonotype. MiTCR v1.1 was used to align the clonotypes against IMGT TRBV, TRBD and TRBJ reference segments. The analysis was restricted to V-J combinations with a frequency above 0.0001, which together covered approximately 99% of the repertoires. The TCS score was defined as F50 (clonal expansion) divided by E x V (chaos), with BLOSUM62-based TCRdist calculated between CDR3 peptides within each V-J. Welch's t-statistics and random forest reduced roughly 500 V-J features to around 14, which were used in a naive Bayes classifier (R e1071). No statistical method was used to set the sample size in advance, and investigators knew the group allocation. The paper reports TCR Vbeta CDR3 sequencing of 135 peripheral blood samples: fewer than 50 ophthalmopathy, fewer than 85 hyperthyroidism and around 17 progressor patients.

The TCR sequence derives from a woman aged 25 to 39 with Graves disease. Donor details come from another sample of the same person, matched by shared clones. The rearranged segments are TRBV20-1 and TRBJ2-7, with 9 bases aligning to TRBD2. The source was peripheral blood mononuclear cells (PBMCs), collected at new diagnosis, from a patient treated with antithyroid drugs. CDR3 loop: CSAKTSGQYEQYF. The DNA sequence is TGCAGTGCTAAAACTAGCGGGCAGTACGAGCAGTACTTC.